Presented here are 2 T cell receptor beta chains from one specimen sequenced in a study of cytomegalovirus exposure and HLA in healthy donors. Primers: 60 Vbeta forward and 13 Jbeta reverse. TCRdb keeps only in-frame clones here, not all; method: immunoSEQ multiplex PCR. The sample has some 130,000 clones; about 10% are singletons. Sequenced material: PBMCs. Receptors originate from a woman between 40 and 50 years old in good health and CMV-seropositive.

The chain recombines TRBV27 with TRBJ1-2; 8 nucleotides agree with TRBD1. The V and J ends lost 8 bases and 5 bases, in that order; junction bases with no gene match: 16. Per the germline V gene, CDR1 is MNHEY and CDR2 is SMNVEV (reference sequence). The CDR3 runs 16 residues. This CDR3 reads CASSDRGLTPIYGYTF. CDR3 sequence (DNA): TGTGCCAGCTCAGACAGGGGCCTGACACCCATTTATGGCTACACCTTC.

The chain carries TRBV4-3 and TRBJ2-2; 13 bases are shared with TRBD2. Per germline, CDR1 LGHNA and CDR2 YSLEER. This CDR3 is 16 amino acids long. The V gene end was trimmed by 2 bases and the J gene end by 9 bases; junction bases not matched to a gene: 6. The CDR3 coding sequence is TGCGCCAGCAGCCAAACTAGCGGGGGGGCCAAACGGGAGCTGTTTTTT. Its translation: CASSQTSGGAKRELFF.